One sample yielded the 18 T cell receptor beta chains listed below, sequenced in a study of Ad26.COV2.S vaccination and SARS-CoV-2 variants. The data were produced by immunoSEQ multiplex PCR, yet TCRdb's version contains in-frame clones alone and is incomplete. The table shows roughly 500,000 clones, with about 91% occurring only once. Noted treatment: 15 to 20 received Ad26.COV2.S at low or high dose, single or two shots; 5 received placebo; per-sample allocation not given. Sampling was performed 63 days after the first vaccine or placebo injection. The sample here was peripheral blood, taken in a trial of Ad26.COV2.S vaccine versus placebo. These receptors came from a person between 18 and 60 years old who received the Ad26.COV2.S COVID-19 vaccine or a placebo.

CDR3 residues: CASSEWQGSVEQYF. CDR3 nucleotide sequence: TGTGCCAGCAGCGAATGGCAAGGCTCCGTCGAGCAGTACTTC. The chain links TRBV9 to TRBJ2-7, with D uncertain. In germline, CDR1 is SGDLS, CDR2 YYNGEE. This CDR3 has 14 amino acids. The V and J ends lost 3 bases and 6 bases respectively, with 16 bases between them.

The V gene is TRBV7-9, the J gene TRBJ2-2; TRBD1 agrees at 7 bases. CDR3 length equals 15 residues. From germline, CDR1 is SEHNR and CDR2 FQNEAQ (reference sequence). V was pared by 10 bases and J by 3 bases, with 11 bases of the junction left unmatched. The DNA of the CDR3 is TGTGCCACACCACGCCGGGACAGATACACCGGGGAGCTGTTTTTT. Translated, it gives CATPRRDRYTGELFF.

J is TRBJ2-2 and V is TRBV5-4; D call uncertain. The CDR3 has 13 amino acids. Germline-derived CDR1 and CDR2 are SGHNT and YYREEE (reference sequence). Between the trimmed V and J ends, which lost 5 bases and 8 bases, there was a span of 13 bases. The CDR3 is CASRRSATGELFF. CDR3 sequence (DNA): TGTGCCAGCAGACGATCAGCTACGGGGGAGCTGTTTTTT.

The rearrangement links TRBV11-3 to TRBJ1-1; possible D gene TRBD1, 6 bases. Trimming stripped 5 bases from V and 4 bases from J, with 20 bases between. Germline V gene lookup returns CDR1 SGHNT and CDR2 YENEEA. This CDR3 region has 16 residues. CDR3 coding DNA: TGTGCCAGCAGCCCACTGGGACAATGGATAGGCACTGAAGCTTTCTTT. Its translation: CASSPLGQWIGTEAFF.

V gene TRBV6-5 combines with J gene TRBJ1-4, with TRBD1 matching 9 bases. The germline gives CDR1 MNHEY, CDR2 SVGAGI. V trimming: 2 bases; J trimming: 8 bases; junction bases outside the gene matches: 9. The CDR3 loop spans 16 amino acids. The CDR3 DNA is TGTGCCAGCAGTTACCTCAAGGGACAGGGAGGAGAAAAACTGTTTTTT. Residues: CASSYLKGQGGEKLFF.

The V and J genes are TRBV7-8 and TRBJ1-1; D not certain. The germline CDR1 and CDR2 sequences are SGHVS and FQNEAQ. The CDR3 consists of 12 residues. With 5 bases removed from V and 10 bases from J, the gap between germline ends came to 14 bases. CDR3 DNA sequence: TGTGCCAGCAGCCTCGGGAGGTCTGGAGCTTTCTTT. Its protein is CASSLGRSGAFF.

The chain combines TRBV27 with TRBJ2-6; no firm D call. This CDR3 region has 14 residues. The V gene lost 1 base and the J gene lost 1 base, with 2 bases spanning the gap. Per germline, CDR1 MNHEY and CDR2 SMNVEV (reference sequence). The CDR3 sequence is CASSLWSGANVLTF. The CDR3 DNA sequence: TGTGCCAGCAGTTTATGGTCTGGGGCCAACGTCCTGACTTTC.

CDR3 nucleotide sequence: TGTGCCAGCAGCTTACCGGGACTAGCGGGAACCGGGGAGCTGTTTTTT. Protein product: CASSLPGLAGTGELFF. The chain couples TRBV5-4 to TRBJ2-2; TRBD2 aligns across 13 bases. The germline V gene has CDR1 SGHNT and CDR2 YYREEE (reference sequence). CDR3 length: 16 amino acids. The V and J ends lost 2 bases and 5 bases, in that order; junction bases with no gene match: 3.

CDR3 bases: TGCGCCAGCAGCCAAGAGGGGCAGGGCTATCAGCCCCAGCATTTT. Protein product: CASSQEGQGYQPQHF. The chain links TRBV4-1 to TRBJ1-5, with a weak D call TRBD1 (5 bases). Germline V CDR1 and CDR2: MGHRA, YSYEKL. V was shortened by 0 bases and J by 5 bases, with 11 bases between the two germline ends. The CDR3 is 15 residues long.

This chain connects TRBV14 to TRBJ2-2, with 15 bases lining up with TRBD2. Germline CDR1 reads SGHDN; CDR2 reads FVKESK. The CDR3 consists of 20 residues. J was trimmed by 2 bases and V by 4 bases; bases with no gene match: 11. The CDR3 bases are TGTGCCAGCAGCCGTCACCTTCCGGGACTAGCGGGAGGCAACACCGGGGAGCTGTTTTTT. Its translation: CASSRHLPGLAGGNTGELFF.

The chain links TRBV20-1 to TRBJ2-7; D gene ambiguous. The germline gives CDR1 DFQATT, CDR2 SNEGSKA (reference sequence). The CDR3 runs 13 residues. Trimming shortened V by 3 bases and J by 7 bases, and 16 bases separated the two germline ends. The CDR3 reads CSASLAGMGEQYV. CDR3 sequence (DNA): TGCAGTGCTAGTCTCGCAGGCATGGGGGAGCAGTACGTC.

This chain connects TRBV6-5 to TRBJ2-7; weak D call: TRBD2 (7 bases). Germline V gives CDR1 MNHEY, CDR2 SVGAGI. Trimming cost V 5 bases and J 6 bases, with 20 bases left between them. The CDR3 sequence is 15 residues long. Here the CDR3 reads CASSPREAGAREQYF. CDR3 in DNA: TGTGCCAGCAGTCCACGGGAGGCAGGGGCTCGCGAGCAGTACTTC.

The chain is built from TRBV28 and TRBJ2-1; no firm D call. This CDR3 spans 15 amino acids. With 6 bases removed from V and 0 bases from J, the gap between germline ends came to 12 bases. Germline V gene lookup returns CDR1 MDHEN and CDR2 SYDVKM. In nucleotides, the CDR3 is TGTGCCAGCAGCCTCTTGGAGAGCTCCTACAATGAGCAGTTCTTC. This gives the protein CASSLLESSYNEQFF.

J is TRBJ2-2 and V is TRBV27, with 11 bases matching TRBD2. CDR3 length equals 15 residues. The V gene's germline CDR1 is MNHEY and CDR2 SMNVEV (reference sequence). J lost 6 bases, V lost 3 bases, and 3 bases had no gene match. Written as DNA, the CDR3 is TGTGCCAGCAGTTTTACTAGCGGGAGTTCCGGGGAGCTGTTTTTT. It is translated as CASSFTSGSSGELFF.

This chain joins TRBV4-1 and TRBJ1-3; D call uncertain. V was shortened by 1 base and J by 3 bases, with 10 bases between the two germline ends. Germline-derived CDR1 and CDR2 are MGHRA and YSYEKL. The CDR3 totals 15 residues. CDR3 sequence: CASSQVGGRGNTIYF. The CDR3 coding sequence is TGCGCCAGCAGCCAAGTGGGAGGGCGTGGAAACACCATATATTTT.

This chain connects TRBV7-9 to TRBJ2-1, with 7 bases lining up with TRBD1. V lost 1 base and J lost 5; bases outside the gene matches: 5. This CDR3 is built from 15 residues. The germline V gene has CDR1 SEHNR and CDR2 FQNEAQ (reference sequence). Here the CDR3 reads CASSLVATGNNEQFF. The CDR3 DNA sequence: TGTGCCAGCAGCTTAGTTGCGACAGGGAACAATGAGCAGTTCTTC.

The chain links TRBV4-1 to TRBJ2-1, with TRBD2 identical over 8 bases. CDR3 length: 16 amino acids. V was pared by 1 base and J by 6 bases, with 8 bases of the junction left unmatched. Germline loops: CDR1 MGHRA, CDR2 YSYEKL. The CDR3 sequence: CASSQVAGTSGNEQFF. In DNA, the CDR3 is TGCGCCAGCAGCCAAGTTGCCGGGACTAGTGGCAATGAGCAGTTCTTC.

On this clone itself: Additional DNA sequences in this sample encode the identical CDR3. The chain uses TRBV9 and TRBJ1-1, with 10 bases that match TRBD1. After removal of 3 bases from V and 4 bases from J, the junction contained 0 bases not matched to a gene. There are 13 residues in the CDR3. The germline gives CDR1 SGDLS, CDR2 YYNGEE. This chain's CDR3 is CASSGTGGTEAFF. The CDR3 DNA is TGTGCCAGCAGCGGGACAGGGGGCACTGAAGCTTTCTTT.